Sequencing of this T cell receptor beta chain was carried out in a study of regulatory T cells in long-lasting Graves disease. This clonotype was recorded at least ten times. V was shortened by 2 bases and J by 0 bases, with 12 bases between the two germline ends. CDR3 size: 16 residues. CDR1 is SGHAT and CDR2 is FQNNGV in the germline V gene. Time point reported: newly diagnosed GD, antithyroid drugs for less than 3 months. PBMC-extracted RNA yielded the TCR library. HTBI primers from iRepertoire and Arm-PCR of CDR3 regions yielded the TCR beta libraries. One entry per CDR3 protein results from TCRdb running MiXCR on the multiplex PCR reads. Here the sample spans approximately 400,000 distinct CDR3 sequences, about 16% being singletons. This same sample was also taken into another study, of T cells in Graves' hyperthyroidism and ophthalmopathy. That study reports: HTBI primers were used for first-round RT-PCR of the TCR CDR3. Blood also contained most expanded thyroid clonotypes above 0.001.

V usage is TRBV11-2 and J usage is TRBJ2-3; maybe TRBD2 (5 bases). The input for sequencing was peripheral blood mononuclear cells (PBMCs), taken at new diagnosis, from a patient treated with antithyroid drugs. This clonotype was sampled from a young woman with Graves disease. CDR3 amino acids: CASSLTGRSSTDTQYF. CDR3 in DNA: TGTGCCAGCAGCTTAACTGGGAGATCTAGCACAGATACGCAGTATTTT.